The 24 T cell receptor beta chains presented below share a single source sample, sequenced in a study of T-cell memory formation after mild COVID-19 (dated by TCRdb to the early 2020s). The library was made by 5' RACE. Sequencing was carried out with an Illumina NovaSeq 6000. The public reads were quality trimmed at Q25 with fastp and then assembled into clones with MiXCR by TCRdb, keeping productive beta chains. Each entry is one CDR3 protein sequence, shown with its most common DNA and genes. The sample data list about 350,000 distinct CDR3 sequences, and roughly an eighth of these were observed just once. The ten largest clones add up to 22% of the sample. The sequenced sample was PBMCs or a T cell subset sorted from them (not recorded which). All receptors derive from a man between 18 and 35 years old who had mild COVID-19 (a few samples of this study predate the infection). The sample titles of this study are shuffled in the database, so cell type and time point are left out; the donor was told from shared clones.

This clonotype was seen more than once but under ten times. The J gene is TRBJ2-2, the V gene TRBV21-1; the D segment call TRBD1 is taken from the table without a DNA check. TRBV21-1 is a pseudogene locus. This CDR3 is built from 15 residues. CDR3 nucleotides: TGTGCCAGCAGCCTGGACAGGGTAAACACCGGGGAGCTGTTTTTT. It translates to CASSLDRVNTGELFF.

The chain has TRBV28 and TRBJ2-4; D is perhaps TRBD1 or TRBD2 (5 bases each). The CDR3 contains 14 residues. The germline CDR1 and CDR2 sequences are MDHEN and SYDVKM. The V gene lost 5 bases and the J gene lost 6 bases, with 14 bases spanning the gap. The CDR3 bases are TGTGCCAGCAGTCCCGTGTCAGGGACAAACATTCAGTACTTC. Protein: CASSPVSGTNIQYF.

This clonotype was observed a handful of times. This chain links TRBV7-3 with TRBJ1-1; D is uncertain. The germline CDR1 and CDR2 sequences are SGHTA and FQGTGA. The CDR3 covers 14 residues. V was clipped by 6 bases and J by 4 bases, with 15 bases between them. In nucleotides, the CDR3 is TGTGCCAGCAGTCAGACGGGTTTTGGCACTGAAGCTTTCTTT. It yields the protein CASSQTGFGTEAFF.

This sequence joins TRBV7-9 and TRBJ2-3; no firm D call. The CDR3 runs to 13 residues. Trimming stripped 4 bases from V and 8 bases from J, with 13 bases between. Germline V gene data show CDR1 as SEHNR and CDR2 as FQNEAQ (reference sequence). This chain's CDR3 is CASSSPSLSTQYF. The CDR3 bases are TGTGCCAGCAGCTCCCCGTCTTTGAGTACGCAGTATTTT.

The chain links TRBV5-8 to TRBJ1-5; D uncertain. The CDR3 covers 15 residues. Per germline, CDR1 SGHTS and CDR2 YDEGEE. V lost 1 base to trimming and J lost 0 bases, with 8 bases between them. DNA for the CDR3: TGTGCCAGCAGCTTGTGGAGTTATAGCAATCAGCCCCAGCATTTT. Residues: CASSLWSYSNQPQHF.

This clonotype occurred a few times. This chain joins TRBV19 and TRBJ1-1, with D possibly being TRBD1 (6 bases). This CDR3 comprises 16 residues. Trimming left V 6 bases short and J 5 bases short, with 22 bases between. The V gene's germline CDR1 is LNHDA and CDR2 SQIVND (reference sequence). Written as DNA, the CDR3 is TGTGCCAGTAGCCCAAGGGCACAGGGCTTGAGGACTGAAGCTTTCTTT. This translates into CASSPRAQGLRTEAFF.

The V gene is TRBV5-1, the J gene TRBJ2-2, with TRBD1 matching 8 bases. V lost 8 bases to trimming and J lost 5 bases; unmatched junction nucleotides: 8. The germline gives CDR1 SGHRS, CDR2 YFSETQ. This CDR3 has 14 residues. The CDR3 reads CASTQGAVTGELFF. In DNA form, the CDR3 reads TGCGCCAGTACCCAGGGGGCTGTGACCGGGGAGCTGTTTTTT.

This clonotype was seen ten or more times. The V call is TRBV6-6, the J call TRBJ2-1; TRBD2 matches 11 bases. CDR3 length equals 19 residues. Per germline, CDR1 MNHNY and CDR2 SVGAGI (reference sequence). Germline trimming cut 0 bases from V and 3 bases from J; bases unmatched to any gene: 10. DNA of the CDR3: TGTGCCAGCAGTTACTCGAACGAACCGGGACTAGCGGTCTACAATGAGCAGTTCTTC. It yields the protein CASSYSNEPGLAVYNEQFF.

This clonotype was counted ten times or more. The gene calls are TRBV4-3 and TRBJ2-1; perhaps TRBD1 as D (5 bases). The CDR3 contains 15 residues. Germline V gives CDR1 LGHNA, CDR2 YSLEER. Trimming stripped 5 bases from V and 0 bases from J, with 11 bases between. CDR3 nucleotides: TGCGCCAGCAGCTACGACAGAAGCTCCTACAATGAGCAGTTCTTC. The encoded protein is CASSYDRSSYNEQFF.

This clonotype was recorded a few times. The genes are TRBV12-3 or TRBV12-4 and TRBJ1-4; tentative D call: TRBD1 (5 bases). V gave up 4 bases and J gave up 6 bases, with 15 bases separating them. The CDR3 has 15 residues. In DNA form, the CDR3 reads TGTGCCAGCAGTTCCCAAGGGGAGGGTGATGAAAAACTGTTTTTT. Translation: CASSSQGEGDEKLFF.

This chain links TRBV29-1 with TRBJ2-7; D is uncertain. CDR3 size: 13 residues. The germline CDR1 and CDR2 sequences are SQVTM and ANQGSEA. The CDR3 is CTFLPRATYEQYV. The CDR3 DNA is TGCACCTTCCTCCCCCGGGCCACCTACGAGCAGTACGTC.

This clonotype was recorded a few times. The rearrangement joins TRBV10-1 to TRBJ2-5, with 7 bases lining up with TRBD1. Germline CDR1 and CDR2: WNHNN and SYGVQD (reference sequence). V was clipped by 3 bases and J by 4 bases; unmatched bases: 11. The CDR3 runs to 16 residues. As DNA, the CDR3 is TGCGCCAGCAGTGAAATGGGCAGGGGGATTGGAGAGACCCAGTACTTC. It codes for CASSEMGRGIGETQYF.

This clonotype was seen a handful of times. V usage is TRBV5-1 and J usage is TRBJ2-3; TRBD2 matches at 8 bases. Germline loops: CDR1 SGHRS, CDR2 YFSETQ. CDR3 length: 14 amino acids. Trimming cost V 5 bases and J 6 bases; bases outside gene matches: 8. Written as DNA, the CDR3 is TGCGCCAGCAGGGACGGGACTAGTGTGGATACGCAGTATTTT. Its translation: CASRDGTSVDTQYF.

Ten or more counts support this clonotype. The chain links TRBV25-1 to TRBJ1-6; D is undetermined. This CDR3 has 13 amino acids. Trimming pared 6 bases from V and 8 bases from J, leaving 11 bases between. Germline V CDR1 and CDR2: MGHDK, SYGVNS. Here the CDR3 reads CASRRGTDSPLHF. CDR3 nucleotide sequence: TGTGCCAGCAGGCGAGGCACTGATTCACCCCTCCACTTT. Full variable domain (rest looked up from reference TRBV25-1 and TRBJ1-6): EADIYQTPRYLVIGTGKKITLECSQTMGHDKMYWYQQDPGMELHLIHYSYGVNSTEKGDLSSESTVSRIRTEHFPLTLESARPSHTSQYLCASRRGTDSPLHFGNGTRLTVT.

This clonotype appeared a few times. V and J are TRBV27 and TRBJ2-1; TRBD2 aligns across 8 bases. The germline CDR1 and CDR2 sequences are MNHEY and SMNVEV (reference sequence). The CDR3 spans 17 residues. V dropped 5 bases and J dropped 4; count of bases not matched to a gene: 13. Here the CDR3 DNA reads TGTGCCAGCAGTGCAACCCCACTAGCGGAGCCTTACAATGAGCAGTTCTTC. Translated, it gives CASSATPLAEPYNEQFF.

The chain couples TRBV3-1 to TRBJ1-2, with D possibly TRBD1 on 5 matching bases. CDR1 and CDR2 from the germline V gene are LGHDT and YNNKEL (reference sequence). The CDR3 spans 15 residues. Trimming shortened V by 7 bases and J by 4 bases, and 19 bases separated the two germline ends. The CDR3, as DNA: TGTGCCAGCACCAGGTCCTCAACTAGGGGCTATGGCTACACCTTC. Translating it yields CASTRSSTRGYGYTF.

CDR3 sequence: CSAREGNDEQFF. The CDR3 region has the DNA TGCAGTGCTAGGGAGGGGAACGATGAGCAGTTCTTC. This chain uses TRBV20-1 with TRBJ2-1; a weak D match, TRBD2 (6 bases). CDR1 is DFQATT, CDR2 SNEGSKA, per germline (reference sequence). CDR3 length equals 12 residues. The ends were cut back, 3 bases at V and 8 bases at J, with 11 bases in the middle.

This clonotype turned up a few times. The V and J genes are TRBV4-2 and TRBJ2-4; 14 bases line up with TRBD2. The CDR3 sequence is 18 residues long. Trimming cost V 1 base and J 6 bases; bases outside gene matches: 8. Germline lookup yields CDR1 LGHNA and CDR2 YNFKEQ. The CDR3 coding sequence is TGTGCCAGCAGCCAAGGACTAGCGGGGGGGCCATTGGGAAACATTCAGTACTTC. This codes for CASSQGLAGGPLGNIQYF.

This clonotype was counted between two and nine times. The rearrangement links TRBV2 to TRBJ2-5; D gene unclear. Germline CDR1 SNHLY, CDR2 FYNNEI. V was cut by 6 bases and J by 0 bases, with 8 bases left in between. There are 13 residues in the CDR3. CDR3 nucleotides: TGTGCCAGCAGGAAGGTCTACCAAGAGACCCAGTACTTC. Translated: CASRKVYQETQYF. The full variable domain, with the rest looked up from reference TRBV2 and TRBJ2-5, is EPEVTQTPSHQVTQMGQEVILRCVPISNHLYFYWYRQILGQKVEFLVSFYNNEISEKSEIFDDQFSVERPDGSNFTLKIRSTKLEDSAMYFCASRKVYQETQYFGPGTRLLVL.

CDR3 in amino acids: CASSLGGASVDTQYF. The CDR3 region has the DNA TGTGCCAGCAGTTTAGGGGGGGCTTCGGTAGATACGCAGTATTTT. This chain uses TRBV12-3 or TRBV12-4 with TRBJ2-3; D may be TRBD1 or TRBD2 (6 bases each). CDR3 length: 15 amino acids. Trimming took off 1 base at V and 5 bases at J, with 13 bases between the two ends.

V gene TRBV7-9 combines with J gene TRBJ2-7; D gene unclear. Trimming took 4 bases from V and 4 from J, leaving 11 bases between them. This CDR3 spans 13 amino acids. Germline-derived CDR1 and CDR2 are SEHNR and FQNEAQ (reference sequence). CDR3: CASSSEHSYEQYV. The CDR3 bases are TGTGCCAGCAGCTCTGAGCACTCTTACGAGCAGTACGTC.

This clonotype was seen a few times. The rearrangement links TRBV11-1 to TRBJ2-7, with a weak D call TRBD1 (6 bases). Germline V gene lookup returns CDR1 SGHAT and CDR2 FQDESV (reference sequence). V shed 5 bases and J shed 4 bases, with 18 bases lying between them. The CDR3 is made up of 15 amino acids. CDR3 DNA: TGTGCCAGCAGCGCCCGTCCCAGGGGCGCTTACGAGCAGTACTTC. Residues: CASSARPRGAYEQYF.

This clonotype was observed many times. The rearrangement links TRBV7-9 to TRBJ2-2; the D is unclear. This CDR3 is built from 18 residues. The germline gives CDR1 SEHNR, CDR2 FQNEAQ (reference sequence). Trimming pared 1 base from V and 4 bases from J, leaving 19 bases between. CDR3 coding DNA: TGTGCCAGCAGCTTAGAAGAGTACGTCCCAGAGAGCACCGGGGAGCTGTTTTTT. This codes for CASSLEEYVPESTGELFF.

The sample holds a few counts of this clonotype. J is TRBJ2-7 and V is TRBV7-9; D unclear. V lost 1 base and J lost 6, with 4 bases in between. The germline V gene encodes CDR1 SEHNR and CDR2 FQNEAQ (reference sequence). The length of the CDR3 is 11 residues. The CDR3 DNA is TGTGCCAGCAGCTTAGTTGTCGAGCAGTACTTC. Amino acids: CASSLVVEQYF.